This entry describes one TCR beta chain. The Seattle site enrolled patients during active infection and followed them longitudinally. Original data processing: Amplification of reference gene primers provided the estimated nucleated cell counts. Only in-frame clones appear in the TCRdb table, and some are missing; sequencing was by immunoSEQ multiplex PCR. That table is the source of V, J and clone size, and D and trimming were worked out from the DNA. There are about 210,000 clones in the sample; approximately 80% occur only once, and about 10% lies in the top ten. The entry originates in a study of blood T cell repertoires in COVID-19. About the research overall: COVID-19 samples collected from the United States, Italy and Spain covered acute and convalescent phases. PBMCs, B-cell-depleted T cells, or T cells provided the cDNA or gDNA that made up the material.

The CDR3 length is 15 residues. Trimming removed 5 bases from V and 3 bases from J; junction bases left unmatched: 9. Germline V lookup: CDR1 SGHTA, CDR2 FQGNSA. The source is a woman of 80 years or more with COVID-19, enrolled during active disease. V is TRBV7-2 and J is TRBJ1-2; TRBD1 agrees at 7 bases. Sequencing was done on a sample of peripheral blood. CDR3 DNA sequence: TGTGCCAGCAGCCGCTCCTGGGGGACAGACTATGGCTACACCTTC. This codes for CASSRSWGTDYGYTF.